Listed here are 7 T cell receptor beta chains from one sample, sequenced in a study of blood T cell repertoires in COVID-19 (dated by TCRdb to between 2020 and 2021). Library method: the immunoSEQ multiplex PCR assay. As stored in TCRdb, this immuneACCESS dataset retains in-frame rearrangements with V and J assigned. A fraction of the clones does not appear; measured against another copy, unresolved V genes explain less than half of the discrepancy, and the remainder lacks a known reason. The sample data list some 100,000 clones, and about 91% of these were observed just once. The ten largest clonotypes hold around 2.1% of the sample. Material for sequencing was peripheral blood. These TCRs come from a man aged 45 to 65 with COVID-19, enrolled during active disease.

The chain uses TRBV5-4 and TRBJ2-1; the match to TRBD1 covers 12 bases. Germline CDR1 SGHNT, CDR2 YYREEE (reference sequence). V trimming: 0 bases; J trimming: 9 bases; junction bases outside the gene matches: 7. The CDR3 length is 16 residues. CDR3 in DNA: TGTGCCAGCAGCTTGGACGGGACAGGGGGCTTTAGTGAGCAGTTCTTC. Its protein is CASSLDGTGGFSEQFF.

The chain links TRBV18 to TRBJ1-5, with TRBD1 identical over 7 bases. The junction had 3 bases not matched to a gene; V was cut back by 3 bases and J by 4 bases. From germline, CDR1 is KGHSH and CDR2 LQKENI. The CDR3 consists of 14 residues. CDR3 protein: CASSPGQYNQPQHF. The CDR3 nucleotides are TGTGCCAGCTCACCGGGACAGTATAATCAGCCCCAGCATTTT.

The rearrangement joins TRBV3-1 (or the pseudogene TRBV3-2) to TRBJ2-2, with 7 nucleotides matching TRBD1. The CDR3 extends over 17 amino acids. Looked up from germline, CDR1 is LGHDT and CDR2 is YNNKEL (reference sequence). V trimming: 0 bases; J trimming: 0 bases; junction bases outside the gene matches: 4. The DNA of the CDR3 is TGTGCCAGCAGCCAAGAGAGGGACAGACCGAACACCGGGGAGCTGTTTTTT. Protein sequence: CASSQERDRPNTGELFF.

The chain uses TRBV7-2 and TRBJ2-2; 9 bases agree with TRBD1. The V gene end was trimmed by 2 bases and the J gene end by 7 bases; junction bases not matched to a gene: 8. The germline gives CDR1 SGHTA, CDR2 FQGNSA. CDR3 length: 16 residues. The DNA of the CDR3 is TGTGCCAGCAGCTTATACTCGGGGACAGGGTTCGGGGAGCTGTTTTTT. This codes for CASSLYSGTGFGELFF.

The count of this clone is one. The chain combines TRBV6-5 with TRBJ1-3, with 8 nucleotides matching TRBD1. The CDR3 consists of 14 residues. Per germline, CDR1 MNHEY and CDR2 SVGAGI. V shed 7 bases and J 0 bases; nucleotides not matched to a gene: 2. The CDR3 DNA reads TGTGCCAGCACCCAGGGGGCCTCTGGAAACACCATATATTTT. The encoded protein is CASTQGASGNTIYF.

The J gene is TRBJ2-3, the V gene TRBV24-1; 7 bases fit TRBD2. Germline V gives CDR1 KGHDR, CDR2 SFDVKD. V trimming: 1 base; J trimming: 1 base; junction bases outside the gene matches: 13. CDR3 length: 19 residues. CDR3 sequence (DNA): TGTGCCACCAGTGATTTCAGGGTGAGCGGGGCACGGGGCACAGATACGCAGTATTTT. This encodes CATSDFRVSGARGTDTQYF.

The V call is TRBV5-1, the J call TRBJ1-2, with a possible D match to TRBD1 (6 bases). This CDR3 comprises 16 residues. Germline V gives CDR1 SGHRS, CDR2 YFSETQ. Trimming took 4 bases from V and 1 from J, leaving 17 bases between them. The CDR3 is CASSPTGRRSNYGYTF. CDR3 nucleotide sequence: TGCGCCAGCAGCCCCACAGGGAGACGGAGTAACTATGGCTACACCTTC.